This is a list of T cell receptor beta chains from one sample in a study of molecular identifiers for immune sequencing clone quantification. TCRdb itself ran the PCR reads through MiXCR, one entry per CDR3 protein. The table shows some 650,000 distinct CDR3 sequences, with around 20% occurring only once. The sample comprised naive CD8+ T cells from blood, with Jurkat cell RNA spiked in. The receptors were sampled from a human donor in good health. Some libraries in this study had Jurkat cell RNA spiked in. The CDR3 runs from the conserved cysteine through the conserved F or W. D genes are given only for firm matches. Some rows have no size entry. The others give once, few or many, or a class for an expanded clone.

J,size,V,D,CDR3,DNA
TRBJ1-4,many,TRBV7-9,TRBD1,CASSRGQTGWDEKLFF,TGTGCCAGCAGCCGGGGACAGACCGGATGGGATGAAAAACTGTTTTTT
TRBJ1-1,many,TRBV20-1,TRBD1,CSAKPLDRGWYTEAFF,TGCAGTGCTAAACCGTTAGACAGGGGGTGGTACACTGAAGCTTTCTTT
TRBJ2-7,many,TRBV4-1,TRBD2,CASSQGGVAYEQYF,TGCGCCAGCAGCCAGGGAGGGGTTGCCTACGAGCAGTACTTC
TRBJ2-4,many,TRBV29-1,.,CSVEQLQGTPQNIQYF,TGCAGCGTTGAACAACTCCAGGGGACCCCCCAAAACATTCAGTACTTC
TRBJ2-4,.,TRBV2,.,CASSEGRGSHGNIQYF,TGTGCCAGCAGTGAGGGACGGGGGTCTCACGGAAACATTCAGTACTTC
TRBJ2-7,many,TRBV27,.,CASSLAESYEQYF,TGTGCCAGCAGTTTAGCCGAAAGTTACGAGCAGTACTTC
TRBJ2-2,few,TRBV6-2/TRBV6-3,TRBD1,CASSYRDRVDTGELFF,TGTGCCAGCAGTTACAGGGACAGGGTCGACACCGGGGAGCTGTTTTTT
TRBJ2-1,once,TRBV6-2/TRBV6-3,TRBD2,CASTSGGAYSEQFF,TGTGCCAGCACGTCCGGGGGGGCCTACAGTGAGCAGTTCTTC
TRBJ2-7,few,TRBV6-6,.,CASSWDIRSGRSSYEQYF,TGTGCCAGCAGTTGGGATATTCGCAGCGGAAGGAGCTCCTACGAGCAGTACTTC
TRBJ1-1,many,TRBV7-9,.,CASTEPGSPEAFF,TGTGCCAGCACCGAACCCGGGAGCCCGGAAGCTTTCTTT
TRBJ1-1,many,TRBV19,.,CASSDTPNTEAFF,TGTGCCAGTTCAGACACCCCGAACACTGAAGCTTTCTTT
TRBJ1-1,few,TRBV6-5,.,CASSYSSNTEASF,TGTGCCAGCAGTTACTCCAGCAACACTGAAGCTTCCTTT
TRBJ2-5,many,TRBV19,.,CASSIWDGKETQYF,TGTGCCAGTAGTATATGGGACGGAAAAGAGACCCAGTACTTC
TRBJ1-1,.,TRBV29-1,.,CCATTGTGPEAFF,TGCTGCGCAACGACAGGCACGGGCCCTGAGGCTTTCTTT
TRBJ1-2,.,TRBV6-1,.,CASRTGTAYGYTF,TGTGCCAGCAGGACCGGGACTGCCTATGGCTACACCTTC
TRBJ2-7,many,TRBV29-1,TRBD1,CSVRGGDRVIYEQYF,TGCAGCGTCCGAGGGGGGGACAGGGTAATCTACGAGCAGTACTTC
TRBJ2-7,.,TRBV11-3,TRBD1,CASSLRRTGVFNEQYF,TGTGCCAGCAGCCTCCGACGGACAGGGGTTTTCAACGAGCAGTACTTC
TRBJ2-3,many,TRBV12-3/TRBV12-4,.,CASRPSGVADTQYF,TGTGCCAGCAGGCCGTCGGGGGTTGCAGATACGCAGTATTTT
TRBJ2-1,few,TRBV7-9,.,CASSSGRDNGQFF,TGTGCCAGCAGCTCCGGACGGGACAATGGGCAGTTCTTC
TRBJ2-7,.,TRBV2,TRBD2,CASSAPTSSYEQYF,TGTGCCAGCAGCGCCCCGACTAGCAGCTACGAGCAGTACTTC
TRBJ2-1,few,TRBV7-6,TRBD1,CASSLGTGGMDEQFF,TGTGCCAGCAGCTTGGGGACAGGGGGCATGGATGAGCAGTTCTTC
TRBJ2-7,.,TRBV7-2,.,CASSLVLDSTYGQYF,TGTGCCAGCAGCTTAGTTCTCGACAGCACCTACGGGCAGTACTTC
TRBJ1-1,.,TRBV4-3,.,CASSQDSRTNTEAFF,TGCGCCAGCAGCCAAGATAGTAGGACGAACACTGAAGCTTTCTTT
TRBJ2-7,few,TRBV15,.,CATSRFADYEQYF,TGTGCCACCAGCAGATTCGCAGATTACGAGCAGTACTTC
TRBJ2-3,.,TRBV6-6,TRBD2,CASSLLTSGGATSDTQYF,TGTGCCAGCAGCCTTCTTACTAGCGGGGGGGCGACCTCGGATACGCAGTATTTT
TRBJ2-5,.,TRBV11-1,.,CASSPRTAYQETQYF,TGTGCCAGCAGCCCACGGACAGCGTACCAAGAGACCCAGTACTTC
TRBJ2-7,few,TRBV30,.,CAWSVLGLEQYF,TGTGCCTGGAGTGTACTCGGGCTCGAGCAGTACTTC
TRBJ2-7,few,TRBV9,.,CASSGRSSSYEQYF,TGTGCCAGCAGCGGTCGCAGTAGCTCCTACGAGCAGTACTTC
TRBJ2-5,many,TRBV13,TRBD1,CASSSADRAQETQYF,TGTGCCAGCAGCTCCGCGGACAGGGCACAAGAGACCCAGTACTTC
TRBJ2-1,many,TRBV5-6,.,CASSILTSPYNEQFF,TGTGCCAGCAGCATTCTTACATCACCCTACAATGAGCAGTTCTTC
TRBJ2-7,many,TRBV27,TRBD1,CASSPAGTGSYEQYF,TGTGCCAGCAGTCCGGCCGGGACAGGGTCCTACGAGCAGTACTTC
TRBJ2-5,many,TRBV6-2/TRBV6-3,TRBD2,CASSPSAASGGFRDQYF,TGTGCCAGCAGTCCTTCCGCGGCTAGCGGGGGATTCCGAGACCAGTACTTC